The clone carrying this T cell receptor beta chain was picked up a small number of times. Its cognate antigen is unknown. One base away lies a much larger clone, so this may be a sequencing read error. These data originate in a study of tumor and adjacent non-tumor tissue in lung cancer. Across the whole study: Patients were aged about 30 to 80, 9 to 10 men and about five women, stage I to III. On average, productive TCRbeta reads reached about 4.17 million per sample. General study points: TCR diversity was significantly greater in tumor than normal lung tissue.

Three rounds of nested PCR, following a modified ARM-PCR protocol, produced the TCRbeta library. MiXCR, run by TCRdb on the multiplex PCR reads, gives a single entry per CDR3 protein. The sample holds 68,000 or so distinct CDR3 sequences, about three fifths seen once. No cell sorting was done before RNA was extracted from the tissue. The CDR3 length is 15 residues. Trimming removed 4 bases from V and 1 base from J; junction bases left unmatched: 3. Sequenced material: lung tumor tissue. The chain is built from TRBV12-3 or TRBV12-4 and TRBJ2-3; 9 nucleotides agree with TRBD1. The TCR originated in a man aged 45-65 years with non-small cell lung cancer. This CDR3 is CASSSRTGGTDTQYF. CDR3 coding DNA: TGTGCCAGCAGTTCACGGACAGGGGGCACAGATACGCAGTATTTT.